This TCR beta chain was found in a study of T cell responses to AZD1222 COVID-19 vaccine. Study observations and caveats: Nearly half of unique spike-specific TCRs reportedly avoided B.1.351 and B.1.1.7 mutated regions. Without day 14 samples, only post-peak T cell repertoires were studied. Along spike, vaccine-associated CD4 TCRs were found throughout, with dominance at 160-218 and 743-854.

The CDR3 is 12 residues long. CDR1 is LGHDT, CDR2 YNNKEL, per germline (reference sequence). V lost 5 bases to trimming and J lost 3 bases, with 5 bases between them. TCRdb's table, derived via immunoSEQ multiplex PCR, lists solely in-frame clones and lacks some. The data hold about 110,000 clones, with roughly 87% observed a single time. In regard to this clone: The antigen is unknown.

The sequence was collected from an adult in good health. This material consisted of peripheral blood, taken on day 0 of AZD1222 vaccination. The V call is TRBV3-1 (or the pseudogene TRBV3-2), the J call TRBJ1-3, with no clear D. CDR3 region: CASSYYGNTIYF. DNA for the CDR3: TGTGCCAGCAGCTATTATGGAAACACCATATATTTT.